This TCR beta chain was found in a study of T cell responses to AZD1222 COVID-19 vaccine. Findings and caveats of the study: There were mostly white British donors and more females than males, and clonal diversity was possibly underestimated. Spike-specific TCR depth and breadth grew after two AZD1222 doses.

As for this clone: Its specificity is unknown.

This table comes from immunoSEQ multiplex PCR, and its TCRdb copy is limited to in-frame clones, with some not included. The repertoire includes about 150,000 clones, around 89% of them detected once, and 3% to 3.5% sits in the top ten. There are 17 residues in the CDR3. V lost 3 bases and J lost 2; bases outside the gene matches: 7. Germline V gene data show CDR1 as SGHDT and CDR2 as YYEEEE. Specimen: peripheral blood, collected on day 0 of AZD1222 vaccination. This clonotype originated in an adult in good health. V gene TRBV5-6 combines with J gene TRBJ2-3; TRBD1 agrees at 12 bases. In DNA form, the CDR3 reads TGTGCCAGCAGCTCCGGGACAGGGGGCTTTATCACAGATACGCAGTATTTT. It codes for CASSSGTGGFITDTQYF.